Listed below are T cell receptor beta chains from one sample, sequenced in a study of blood T cell repertoires in COVID-19. Assay used: immunoSEQ multiplex PCR; TCRdb lists only in-frame clones, some missing. The data show about 200,000 clones, roughly 82% seen once. Sequencing used PBMCs or T cells enriched from blood (not recorded which). These receptors all stem from a man aged 40-49 years with acute COVID-19. Each CDR3 is given with its conserved first and last residue. A D gene is named only where the DNA matches it firmly. The size of a clone is reported for some rows only, either as once, few or many, or as a class for expanded clones.

clone size	V gene	J gene	D gene	CDR3 protein	CDR3 DNA
NA	TRBV6-5	TRBJ2-5	TRBD1	CASRGGPFLSETQYF	TGTGCCAGCAGAGGGGGCCCTTTTCTTTCGGAGACCCAGTACTTC
NA	TRBV24-1	TRBJ1-4	TRBD1	CATQDRAGKLFF	TGTGCCACCCAGGACAGGGCGGGAAAACTGTTTTTT
NA	TRBV6-1	TRBJ2-7	TRBD2	CASTFSGNNYEQYF	TGTGCCAGCACCTTTAGCGGGAATAATTACGAGCAGTACTTC
NA	TRBV27	TRBJ2-1	NA	CASSTITDEQFF	TGTGCCAGCAGTACTATAACGGATGAGCAGTTCTTC
NA	TRBV9	TRBJ1-1	NA	CASSGGHLNTEAFF	TGTGCCAGCAGCGGAGGACACCTCAACACTGAAGCTTTCTTT
NA	TRBV5-4	TRBJ2-1	NA	CASSSLANNEQFF	TGTGCCAGCAGTTCCCTAGCGAACAATGAGCAGTTCTTC
NA	TRBV7-9	TRBJ2-5	TRBD1	CASSPGQGRGETQYF	TGTGCCAGCAGCCCAGGACAGGGAAGGGGAGAGACCCAGTACTTC
NA	TRBV28	TRBJ2-2	NA	CASSLRAGRTGELFF	TGTGCCAGCAGTTTACGGGCAGGGAGGACCGGGGAGCTGTTTTTT
NA	TRBV6-1	TRBJ2-7	NA	CASSEAPARLGYEQYF	TGTGCCAGCAGTGAAGCGCCCGCCAGGTTAGGTTACGAGCAGTACTTC
NA	TRBV28	TRBJ2-2	TRBD1	CASSFSGQGRSGELFF	TGTGCCAGCAGTTTTTCCGGACAGGGACGGAGCGGGGAGCTGTTTTTT
NA	TRBV7-2	TRBJ2-5	NA	CASSIQGSFRETQYF	TGTGCCAGCAGCATACAGGGTAGTTTTAGAGAGACCCAGTACTTC
NA	TRBV28	TRBJ2-5	TRBD2	CASSEIGTSGRAVPYF	TGTGCCAGCAGTGAAATCGGGACTAGCGGGAGGGCAGTTCCGTACTTC
NA	TRBV28	TRBJ1-4	TRBD1	CASRKPGGEKLFF	TGTGCCAGCAGGAAACCAGGGGGGGAAAAACTGTTTTTT
NA	TRBV19	TRBJ1-5	TRBD1	CASSPYDRGKRNQPQHF	TGTGCCAGTAGTCCATACGACAGGGGGAAACGCAATCAGCCCCAGCATTTT
NA	TRBV28	TRBJ1-5	NA	CASSSPGSNQPQHF	TGTGCCAGCAGTTCCCCCGGTAGCAATCAGCCCCAGCATTTT
NA	TRBV6-5	TRBJ2-7	NA	CASRLALLGYEQYF	TGTGCCAGCAGGCTCGCACTCCTAGGCTACGAGCAGTACTTC
NA	TRBV7-8	TRBJ1-4	TRBD1	CASSFDRGSEKLFF	TGTGCCAGCAGCTTTGACAGGGGAAGTGAAAAACTGTTTTTT
few	TRBV7-3	TRBJ2-7	TRBD2	CASSPTGTGLARHEQYF	TGTGCCAGCAGCCCGACGGGGACGGGACTAGCGAGGCACGAGCAGTACTTC
NA	TRBV14	TRBJ1-1	TRBD1	CASSQAQGAAFF	TGTGCCAGCAGCCAAGCACAGGGGGCAGCTTTCTTT
NA	TRBV28	TRBJ1-4	TRBD1	CAIRQGSEKLFF	TGTGCCATCCGACAGGGTAGTGAAAAACTGTTTTTT
NA	TRBV6-5	TRBJ2-5	NA	CASTRRPVQETQYF	TGTGCCAGCACTAGGAGGCCAGTCCAAGAGACCCAGTACTTC
NA	TRBV10-2	TRBJ2-1	NA	CASKVGGSYNEQFF	TGCGCCAGCAAAGTGGGGGGCTCCTACAATGAGCAGTTCTTC
NA	TRBV11-2	TRBJ2-7	NA	CASSVGGALVEQYF	TGTGCCAGCAGCGTTGGGGGGGCTTTAGTCGAGCAGTACTTC
NA	TRBV5-1	TRBJ1-2	NA	CASSFFTNSGYTF	TGCGCCAGCAGCTTTTTTACCAACAGTGGCTACACCTTC
NA	TRBV7-2	TRBJ1-1	NA	CASSTRQIMNTEAFF	TGTGCCAGCAGCACCCGACAGATCATGAACACTGAAGCTTTCTTT
few	TRBV4-1	TRBJ1-5	NA	CASSELQGSSNQPQHF	TGCGCCAGCAGCGAATTACAGGGTTCAAGCAATCAGCCCCAGCATTTT
NA	TRBV6-5	TRBJ1-2	NA	CASSYLQYNYGYTF	TGTGCCAGCAGTTACCTCCAGTATAACTATGGCTACACCTTC
once	TRBV11-2	TRBJ1-5	NA	CASSSGLDQPQHF	TGTGCCAGCAGCTCAGGGTTGGATCAGCCCCAGCATTTT
few	TRBV27	TRBJ2-7	TRBD2	CASSRRTSGRAYEQYF	TGTGCCAGCAGTCGACGGACTAGCGGGAGGGCCTACGAGCAGTACTTC
NA	TRBV28	TRBJ1-5	TRBD1	CASEGPTGSEVWLNQPQHF	TGTGCCAGCGAGGGCCCGACAGGGAGTGAGGTCTGGTTAAATCAGCCCCAGCATTTT
NA	TRBV4-1	TRBJ1-2	NA	CASSQTGSNYGYTF	TGCGCCAGCAGCCAGACAGGATCTAACTATGGCTACACCTTC
few	TRBV28	TRBJ2-7	TRBD1	CASTPPRGRDEQYF	TGTGCCAGCACCCCACCGAGGGGGCGCGACGAGCAGTACTTC
NA	TRBV7-8	TRBJ2-7	NA	CASSPKLRHEQYF	TGTGCCAGCAGCCCAAAACTACGCCACGAGCAGTACTTC